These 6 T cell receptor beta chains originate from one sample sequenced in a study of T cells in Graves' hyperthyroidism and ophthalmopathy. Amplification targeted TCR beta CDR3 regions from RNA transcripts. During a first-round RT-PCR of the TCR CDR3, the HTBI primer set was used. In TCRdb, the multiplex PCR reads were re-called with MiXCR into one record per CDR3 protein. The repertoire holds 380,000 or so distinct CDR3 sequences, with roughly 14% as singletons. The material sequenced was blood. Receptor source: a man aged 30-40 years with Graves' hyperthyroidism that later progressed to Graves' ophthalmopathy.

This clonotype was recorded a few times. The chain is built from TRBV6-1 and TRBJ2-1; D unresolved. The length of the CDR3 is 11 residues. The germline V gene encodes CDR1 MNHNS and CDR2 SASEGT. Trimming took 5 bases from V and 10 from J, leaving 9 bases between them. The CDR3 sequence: CASSSGTEQFF. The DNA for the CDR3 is TGTGCCAGCAGTTCCGGAACGGAGCAGTTCTTC.

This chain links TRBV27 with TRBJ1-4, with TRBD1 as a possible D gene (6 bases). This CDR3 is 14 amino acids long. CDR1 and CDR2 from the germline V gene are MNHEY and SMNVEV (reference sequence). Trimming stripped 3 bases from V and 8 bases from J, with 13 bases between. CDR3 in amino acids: CASSFGGGQEKLFF. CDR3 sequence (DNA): TGTGCCAGCAGTTTTGGCGGGGGGCAAGAAAAACTGTTTTTT.

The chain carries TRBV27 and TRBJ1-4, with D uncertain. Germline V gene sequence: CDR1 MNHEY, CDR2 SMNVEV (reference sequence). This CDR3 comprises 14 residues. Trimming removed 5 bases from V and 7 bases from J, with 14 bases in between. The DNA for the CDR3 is TGTGCCAGCAGTATGATCCGGGGAGGTGAAAAACTGTTTTTT. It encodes CASSMIRGGEKLFF. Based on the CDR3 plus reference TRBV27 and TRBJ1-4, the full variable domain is EAQVTQNPRYLITVTGKKLTVTCSQNMNHEYMSWYRQDPGLGLRQIYYSMNVEVTDKGDVPEGYKVSRKEKRNFPLILESPSPNQTSLYFCASSMIRGGEKLFFGSGTQLSVL.

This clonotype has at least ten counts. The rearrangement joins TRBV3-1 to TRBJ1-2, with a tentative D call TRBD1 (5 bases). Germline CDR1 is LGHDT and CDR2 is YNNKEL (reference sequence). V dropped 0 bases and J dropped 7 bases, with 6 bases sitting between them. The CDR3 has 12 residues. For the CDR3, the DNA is TGTGCCAGCAGCCAAGAAGGGGTTGGCTACACCTTC. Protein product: CASSQEGVGYTF.

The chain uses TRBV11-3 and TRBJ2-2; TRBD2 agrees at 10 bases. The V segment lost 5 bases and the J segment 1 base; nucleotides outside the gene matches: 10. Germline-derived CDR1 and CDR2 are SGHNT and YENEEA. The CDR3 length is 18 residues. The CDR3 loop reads CASSQKKLAGGNTGELFF. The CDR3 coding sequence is TGTGCCAGCAGCCAAAAAAAATTAGCGGGGGGGAACACCGGGGAGCTGTTTTTT.

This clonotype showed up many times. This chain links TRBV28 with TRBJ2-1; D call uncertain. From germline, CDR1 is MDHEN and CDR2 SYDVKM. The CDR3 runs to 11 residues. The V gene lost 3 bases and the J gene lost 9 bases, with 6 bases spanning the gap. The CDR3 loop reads CASSFGVEQFF. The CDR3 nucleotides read TGTGCCAGCAGTTTTGGGGTTGAGCAGTTCTTC.